The T cell receptor beta chain under discussion was sequenced for a study of blood T cell repertoires in COVID-19. Study-level background: Both acute and convalescent COVID-19 samples were obtained from the United States, Italy and Spain. PBMCs, B-cell-depleted T cells, or T cells were the source of the cDNA or gDNA that made up the material.

Germline V CDR1 and CDR2: SNHLY, FYNNEI. There are 13 residues in the CDR3. Trimming removed 7 bases at V and 4 bases at J, with 8 bases between. Source study methods: Estimates of nucleated cell counts were drawn from the amplification of reference gene primers. Profiled with immunoSEQ multiplex PCR; TCRdb holds only in-frame clones, not every one. V, J and clone size derive from that table, while D and trimming were established from the DNA sequence. The sample holds 200,000 to 250,000 clones, 80% seen once. The sequencing input was peripheral blood. This clonotype was obtained from a woman aged 70-85 years with acute or convalescent COVID-19. The V and J genes are TRBV2 and TRBJ2-6, with a possible D match to TRBD1 (5 bases). CDR3 bases: TGTGCCAGCAAGGGGATCGGGGCCAACGTCCTGACTTTC. Amino acid sequence: CASKGIGANVLTF. The full variable domain, completed using reference TRBV2 and TRBJ2-6, is EPEVTQTPSHQVTQMGQEVILRCVPISNHLYFYWYRQILGQKVEFLVSFYNNEISEKSEIFDDQFSVERPDGSNFTLKIRSTKLEDSAMYFCASKGIGANVLTFGAGSRLTVL.